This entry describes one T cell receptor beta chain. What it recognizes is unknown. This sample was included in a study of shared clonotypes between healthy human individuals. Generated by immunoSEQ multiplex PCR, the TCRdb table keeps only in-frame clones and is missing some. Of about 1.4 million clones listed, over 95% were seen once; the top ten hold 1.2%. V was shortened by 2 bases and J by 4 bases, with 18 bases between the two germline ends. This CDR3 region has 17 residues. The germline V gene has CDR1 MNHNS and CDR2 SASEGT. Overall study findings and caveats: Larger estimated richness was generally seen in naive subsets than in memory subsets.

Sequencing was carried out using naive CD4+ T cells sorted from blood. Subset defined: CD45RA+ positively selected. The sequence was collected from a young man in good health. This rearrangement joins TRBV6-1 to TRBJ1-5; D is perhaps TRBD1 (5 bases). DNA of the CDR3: TGTGCCAGCAGTGAATATAGAACACAGGTGGGAAATCAGCCCCAGCATTTT. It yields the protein CASSEYRTQVGNQPQHF.